This T cell receptor (beta chain) stems from a study of blood T cell repertoires in COVID-19. The CDR3 totals 15 residues. Losses at the gene ends were 4 bases for V and 8 bases for J; bases not matched to a gene: 11. Germline V CDR1 and CDR2: SGHAT, FQNNGV. Methods used by the authors: Counts of nucleated cells, estimated from reference gene primer amplification, were obtained. The protocol was immunoSEQ multiplex PCR, while the TCRdb copy is restricted to in-frame clones and leaves out a portion. The DNA was the basis for D and trimming; V, J and clone size are from that table. The table lists some 76,000 clones, about 90% of them singletons, with under 20% in the top ten.

The V and J genes are TRBV11-2 and TRBJ2-1, with 7 bases aligning to TRBD2. This receptor was identified in an elderly man in a cohort sampled during active COVID-19. The sequencing sample was made of peripheral blood. The CDR3 DNA sequence: TGTGCCAGCAGCTCACCCCGACTAGCAATGGATGAGCAGTTCTTC. Translated: CASSSPRLAMDEQFF.